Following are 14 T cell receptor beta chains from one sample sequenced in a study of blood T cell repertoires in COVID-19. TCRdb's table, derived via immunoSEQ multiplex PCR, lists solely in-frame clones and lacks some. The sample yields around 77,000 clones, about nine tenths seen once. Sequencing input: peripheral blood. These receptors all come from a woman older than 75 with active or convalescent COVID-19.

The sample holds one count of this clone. CDR3 region: CASSPLTGSSYEQYF. The CDR3 DNA reads TGTGCCAGCAGCCCGTTGACAGGGAGCTCCTACGAGCAGTACTTC. This chain connects TRBV7-6 to TRBJ2-7; TRBD1 agrees at 7 bases. The CDR3 length is 15 residues. Germline CDR1 and CDR2: SGHVS and FNYEAQ. V shed 5 bases, J shed 0 bases, and the junction held 7 bases outside the gene matches. Together with reference TRBV7-6 and TRBJ2-7, the CDR3 gives the full variable domain: GAGVSQSPRYKVTKRGQDVALRCDPISGHVSLYWYRQALGQGPEFLTYFNYEAQQDKSGLPNDRFSAERPEGSISTLTIQRTEQRDSAMYRCASSPLTGSSYEQYFGPGTRLTVT.

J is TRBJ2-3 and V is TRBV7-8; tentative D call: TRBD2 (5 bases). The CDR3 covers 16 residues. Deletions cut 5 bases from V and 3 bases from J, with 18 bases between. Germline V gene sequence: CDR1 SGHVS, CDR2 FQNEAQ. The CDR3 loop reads CASSHTKRAQTDTQYF. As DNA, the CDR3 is TGTGCCAGCAGCCACACTAAGAGGGCCCAAACAGATACGCAGTATTTT.

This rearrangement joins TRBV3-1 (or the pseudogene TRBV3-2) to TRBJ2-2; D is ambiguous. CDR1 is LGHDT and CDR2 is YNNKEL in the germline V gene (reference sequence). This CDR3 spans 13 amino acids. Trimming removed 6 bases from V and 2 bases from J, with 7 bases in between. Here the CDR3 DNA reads TGTGCCAGCAGTCGTACTAACACCGGGGAGCTGTTTTTT. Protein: CASSRTNTGELFF.

For the CDR3, the DNA is TGTGCCAGCAGCCACCCTCCGGGACAGCGGGCTTCCGAGCAGTACTTC. Protein product: CASSHPPGQRASEQYF. The V gene is TRBV5-5, the J gene TRBJ2-7; possible D gene TRBD1, 7 bases. V gave up 4 bases and J gave up 6 bases, with 23 bases separating them. This CDR3 contains 16 residues. Germline loops: CDR1 SGHKS, CDR2 YYEKEE (reference sequence). The full variable domain, completed using reference TRBV5-5 and TRBJ2-7, is DAGVTQSPTHLIKTRGQQVTLRCSPISGHKSVSWYQQVLGQGPQFIFQYYEKEERGRGNFPDRFSARQFPNYSSELNVNALLLGDSALYLCASSHPPGQRASEQYFGPGTRLTVT.

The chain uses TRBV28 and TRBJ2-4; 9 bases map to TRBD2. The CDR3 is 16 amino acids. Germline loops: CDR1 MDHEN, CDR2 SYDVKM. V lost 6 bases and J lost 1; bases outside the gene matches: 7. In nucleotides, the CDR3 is TGTGCCAGCAGCTATAGTGCGGGGGGGGCCAAAAACATTCAGTACTTC. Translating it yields CASSYSAGGAKNIQYF.

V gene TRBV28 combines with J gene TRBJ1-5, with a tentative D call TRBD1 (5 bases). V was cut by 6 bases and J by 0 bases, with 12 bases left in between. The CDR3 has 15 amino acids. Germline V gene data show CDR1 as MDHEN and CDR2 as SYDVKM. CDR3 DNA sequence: TGTGCCAGCAGACCGGACACTAATAGCAATCAGCCCCAGCATTTT. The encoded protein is CASRPDTNSNQPQHF.

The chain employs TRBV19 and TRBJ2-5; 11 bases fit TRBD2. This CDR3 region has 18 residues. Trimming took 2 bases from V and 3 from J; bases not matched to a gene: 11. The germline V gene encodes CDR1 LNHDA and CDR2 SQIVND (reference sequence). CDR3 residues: CASSISTELAGVKETQYF. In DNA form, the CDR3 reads TGTGCCAGTAGTATATCCACCGAACTAGCGGGGGTAAAAGAGACCCAGTACTTC. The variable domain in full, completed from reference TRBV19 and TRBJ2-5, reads DGGITQSPKYLFRKEGQNVTLSCEQNLNHDAMYWYRQDPGQGLRLIYYSQIVNDFQKGDIAEGYSVSREKKESFPLTVTSAQKNPTAFYLCASSISTELAGVKETQYFGPGTRLLVL.

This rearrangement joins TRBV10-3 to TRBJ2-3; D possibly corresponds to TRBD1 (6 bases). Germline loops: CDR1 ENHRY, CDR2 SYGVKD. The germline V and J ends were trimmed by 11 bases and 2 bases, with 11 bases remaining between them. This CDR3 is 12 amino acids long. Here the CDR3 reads CAVTGNTDTQYF. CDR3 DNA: TGTGCCGTAACAGGGAACACAGATACGCAGTATTTT.

Here the CDR3 reads CAISVWDSQDYEQFF. The CDR3 coding sequence is TGTGCCATCAGTGTTTGGGACAGTCAAGACTATGAGCAGTTCTTC. The chain employs TRBV10-3 and TRBJ2-1; 7 bases line up with TRBD1. Germline V gene lookup returns CDR1 ENHRY and CDR2 SYGVKD. V lost 4 bases to trimming and J lost 8 bases; unmatched junction nucleotides: 11. CDR3 length: 15 amino acids.

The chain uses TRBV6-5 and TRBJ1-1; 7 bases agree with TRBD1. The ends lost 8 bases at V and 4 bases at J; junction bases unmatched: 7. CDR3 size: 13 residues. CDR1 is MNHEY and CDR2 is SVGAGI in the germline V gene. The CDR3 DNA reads TGTGCCAGCGGGTACAGGGGCCTCACTGAAGCTTTCTTT. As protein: CASGYRGLTEAFF.

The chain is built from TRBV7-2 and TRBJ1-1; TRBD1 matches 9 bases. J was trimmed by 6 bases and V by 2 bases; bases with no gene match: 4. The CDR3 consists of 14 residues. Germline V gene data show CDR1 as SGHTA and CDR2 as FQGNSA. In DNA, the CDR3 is TGTGCCAGCAGCTTATGGGACAGGGCGGCTGAAGCTTTCTTT. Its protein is CASSLWDRAAEAFF. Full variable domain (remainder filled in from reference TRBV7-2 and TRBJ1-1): GAGVSQSPSNKVTEKGKDVELRCDPISGHTALYWYRQSLGQGLEFLIYFQGNSAPDKSGLPSDRFSAERTGGSVSTLTIQRTQQEDSAVYLCASSLWDRAAEAFFGQGTRLTVV.

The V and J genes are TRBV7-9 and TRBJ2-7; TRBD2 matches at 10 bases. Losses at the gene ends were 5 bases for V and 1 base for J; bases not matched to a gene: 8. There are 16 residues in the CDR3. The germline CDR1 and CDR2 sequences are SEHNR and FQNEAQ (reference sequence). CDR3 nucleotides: TGTGCCAGCAGCCGAGGAGGTAGCGGGGGGTCCTACGAGCAGTACTTC. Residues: CASSRGGSGGSYEQYF. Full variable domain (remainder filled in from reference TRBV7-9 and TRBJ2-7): DTGVSQNPRHKITKRGQNVTFRCDPISEHNRLYWYRQTLGQGPEFLTYFQNEAQLEKSRLLSDRFSAERPKGSFSTLEIQRTEQGDSAMYLCASSRGGSGGSYEQYFGPGTRLTVT.

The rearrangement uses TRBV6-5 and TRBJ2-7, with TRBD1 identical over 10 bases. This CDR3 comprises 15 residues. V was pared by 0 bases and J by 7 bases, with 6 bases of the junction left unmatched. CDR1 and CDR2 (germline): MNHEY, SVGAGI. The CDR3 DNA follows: TGTGCCAGCAGTTACTCGAGGGGACAGGGGATAGAGCAGTACTTC. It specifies CASSYSRGQGIEQYF.

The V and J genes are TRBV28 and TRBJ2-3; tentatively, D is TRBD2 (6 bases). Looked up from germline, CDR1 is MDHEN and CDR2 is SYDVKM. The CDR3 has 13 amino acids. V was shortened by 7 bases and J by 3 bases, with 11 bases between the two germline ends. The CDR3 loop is CASNTRGTDTQYF. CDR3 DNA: TGTGCCAGCAACACGCGGGGTACAGATACGCAGTATTTT.